Listed here are 9 T cell receptor beta chains from one sample, sequenced in a study of identical twins. TCRdb itself ran the 5' RACE reads through MiXCR, one entry per CDR3 protein. The sample lists approximately 230,000 distinct CDR3 sequences; about 6.7% were seen once. This sample was shared with a second study, whose subject was T cells expressing NK-cell markers.

Sequenced sample: CD8+ T cells sorted from blood. These receptors all stem from a woman between 18 and 29 years old in good health.

This clonotype was recorded at least ten times. This sequence joins TRBV11-2 and TRBJ2-3, with no clear D. The ends were cut back, 4 bases at V and 4 bases at J, with 9 bases in the middle. In germline, CDR1 is SGHAT, CDR2 FQNNGV. This CDR3 contains 13 residues. This CDR3 is CASSSTGPDTQYF. For the CDR3, the DNA is TGTGCCAGCAGCTCCACGGGTCCAGATACGCAGTATTTT.

This clonotype was counted only a few times. V and J are TRBV10-3 and TRBJ2-1; tentatively, D is TRBD2 (5 bases). The CDR3 extends over 14 amino acids. V lost 2 bases and J lost 8, with 13 bases in between. Germline V CDR1 and CDR2: ENHRY, SYGVKD. The DNA for the CDR3 is TGTGCCATCAGTGAGGGGAGCGAAGGCGATGAGCAGTTCTTC. Amino acids: CAISEGSEGDEQFF.

This clonotype came up a few times. The chain uses TRBV19 and TRBJ2-1, with D perhaps matching TRBD1 (5 bases). V dropped 1 base and J dropped 15 bases, with 10 bases sitting between them. Per germline, CDR1 LNHDA and CDR2 SQIVND (reference sequence). CDR3 length: 11 amino acids. As DNA, the CDR3 is TGTGCCAGTAGTATAGGCCAGGGCCTGTTCTTC. Its protein is CASSIGQGLFF.

This clonotype was found many times. This sequence joins TRBV5-1 and TRBJ2-7; possibly TRBD2 for D (5 bases). V lost 4 bases and J 4 bases, leaving 18 bases between the germline ends. The length of the CDR3 is 15 residues. Germline CDR1 and CDR2: SGHRS and YFSETQ. The DNA of the CDR3 is TGCGCCAGCAGCCCGGACGGAGGTCCATCGTACGAGCAGTACTTC. Its translation: CASSPDGGPSYEQYF.

This clonotype came up a few times. The chain couples TRBV20-1 to TRBJ2-3; maybe TRBD2 (5 bases). The CDR3 sequence is 14 residues long. Germline loops: CDR1 DFQATT, CDR2 SNEGSKA (reference sequence). The V end lost 1 base, the J end lost 4 bases, and 12 bases lay between the germline ends. The CDR3 loop reads CSARVGLEADTQYF. The DNA of the CDR3 is TGCAGTGCTAGAGTTGGACTGGAAGCAGATACGCAGTATTTT.

This clonotype came up many times. The J gene is TRBJ2-3, the V gene TRBV11-3; D is tentatively TRBD1 or TRBD2 (5 bases each). V lost 6 bases and J 5 bases, leaving 15 bases between the germline ends. The CDR3 consists of 14 residues. The germline CDR1 and CDR2 sequences are SGHNT and YENEEA. Here the CDR3 DNA reads TGTGCCAGCAGGGGCTGGGACCTAGAAGATACGCAGTATTTT. Protein sequence: CASRGWDLEDTQYF.

The sample holds a few counts of this clonotype. The chain is built from TRBV30 and TRBJ2-1, with TRBD2 matching 11 bases. CDR1 GTSNPN and CDR2 SVGIG come from the germline V gene (reference sequence). Trimming at V came to 5 bases and at J to 9 bases, leaving 12 bases not matched to a gene. This CDR3 is built from 15 residues. CDR3 coding DNA: TGTGCCTGGGGTCCTGGGACTAGCGGAACGCGTGAGCAGTTCTTC. Its translation: CAWGPGTSGTREQFF.

This chain connects TRBV6-1 to TRBJ2-7, with D tentatively TRBD1 (6 bases). The CDR3 covers 14 residues. The ends were cut back, 9 bases at V and 2 bases at J, with 17 bases in the middle. Looked up from germline, CDR1 is MNHNS and CDR2 is SASEGT. CDR3 coding DNA: TGTGCCAGTAACACAGGGTTGCCCCCCTACGAGCAGTACTTC. Amino acid sequence: CASNTGLPPYEQYF.

The chain combines TRBV19 with TRBJ1-1, with 9 bases aligning to TRBD1. The CDR3 has 15 amino acids. J gave up 3 bases and V 9 bases, and 11 bases lay outside the gene matches. Germline loops: CDR1 LNHDA, CDR2 SQIVND (reference sequence). The CDR3 spells CASAPGQGIDTEAFF. The DNA of the CDR3 is TGTGCCAGCGCGCCGGGACAGGGTATTGACACTGAAGCTTTCTTT.